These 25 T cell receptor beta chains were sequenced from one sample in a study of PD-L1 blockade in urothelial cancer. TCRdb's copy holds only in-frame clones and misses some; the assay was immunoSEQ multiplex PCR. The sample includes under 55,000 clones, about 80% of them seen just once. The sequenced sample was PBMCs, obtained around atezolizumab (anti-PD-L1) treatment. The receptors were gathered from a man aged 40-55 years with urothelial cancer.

The CDR3 spells CASRHTTGFEQYF. DNA of the CDR3: TGTGCCAGCAGGCACACGACAGGGTTCGAGCAGTACTTC. The J gene is TRBJ2-7, the V gene TRBV5-5, with TRBD1 identical over 7 bases. The CDR3 covers 13 residues. The germline V gene encodes CDR1 SGHKS and CDR2 YYEKEE (reference sequence). Trimming removed 5 bases from V and 6 bases from J; junction bases left unmatched: 8.

Here the CDR3 DNA reads TGTGCCAGCATAGACAAAAGGAGGGGCTATGGCTACACCTTC. Residues: CASIDKRRGYGYTF. J is TRBJ1-2 and V is TRBV28, with D perhaps TRBD1 (5 bases). The V and J ends lost 7 bases and 4 bases respectively, with 16 bases between them. This CDR3 is built from 14 residues. Looked up from germline, CDR1 is MDHEN and CDR2 is SYDVKM.

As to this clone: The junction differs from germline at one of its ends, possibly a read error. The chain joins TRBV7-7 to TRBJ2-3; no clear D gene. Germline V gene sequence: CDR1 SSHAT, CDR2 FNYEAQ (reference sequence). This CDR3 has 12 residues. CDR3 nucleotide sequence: TGTGCTAGCAGCGCGGTTGGCAGTACGCAGTATTTT. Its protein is CASSAVGSTQYF.

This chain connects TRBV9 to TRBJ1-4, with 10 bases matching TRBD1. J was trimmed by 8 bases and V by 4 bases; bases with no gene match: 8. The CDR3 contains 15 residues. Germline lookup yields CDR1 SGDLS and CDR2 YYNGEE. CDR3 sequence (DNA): TGTGCCAGCAGCTTGACCGGGACAGGGGAGGAAAAACTGTTTTTT. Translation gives CASSLTGTGEEKLFF.

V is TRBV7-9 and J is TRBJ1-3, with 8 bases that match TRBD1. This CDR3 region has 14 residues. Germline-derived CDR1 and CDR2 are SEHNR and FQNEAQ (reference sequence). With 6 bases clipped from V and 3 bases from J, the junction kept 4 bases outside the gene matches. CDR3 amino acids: CASSLTGGGNTIYF. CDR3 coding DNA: TGTGCCAGCAGTTTAACAGGGGGTGGAAACACCATATATTTT. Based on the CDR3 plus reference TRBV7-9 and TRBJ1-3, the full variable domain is DTGVSQNPRHKITKRGQNVTFRCDPISEHNRLYWYRQTLGQGPEFLTYFQNEAQLEKSRLLSDRFSAERPKGSFSTLEIQRTEQGDSAMYLCASSLTGGGNTIYFGEGSWLTVV.

CDR3: CATSPGLAVNEQFF. The CDR3 DNA reads TGTGCCACCTCTCCGGGACTAGCGGTCAATGAGCAGTTCTTC. This chain joins TRBV5-5 and TRBJ2-1; 11 nucleotides agree with TRBD2. Germline V gives CDR1 SGHKS, CDR2 YYEKEE (reference sequence). V was clipped by 9 bases and J by 6 bases; unmatched bases: 8. The CDR3 has 14 residues.

CDR3 bases: TGTGCCAGCAGCTCGAACAGGGAGGGCGAACAGTACTTC. Encoded protein: CASSSNREGEQYF. This chain connects TRBV7-9 to TRBJ2-7, with a possible D match to TRBD2 (7 bases). Trimming left V 4 bases short and J 10 bases short, with 17 bases between. Per germline, CDR1 SEHNR and CDR2 FQNEAQ (reference sequence). The CDR3 is made up of 13 amino acids.

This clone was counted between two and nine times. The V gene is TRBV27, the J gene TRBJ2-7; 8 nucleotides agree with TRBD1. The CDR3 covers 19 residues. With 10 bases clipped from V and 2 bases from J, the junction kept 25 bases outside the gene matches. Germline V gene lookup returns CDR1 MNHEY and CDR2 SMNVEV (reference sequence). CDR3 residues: CATSNEWTGRRDAPYEQYF. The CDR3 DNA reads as TGTGCCACCTCGAATGAGTGGACAGGGAGGCGGGATGCACCCTACGAGCAGTACTTC.

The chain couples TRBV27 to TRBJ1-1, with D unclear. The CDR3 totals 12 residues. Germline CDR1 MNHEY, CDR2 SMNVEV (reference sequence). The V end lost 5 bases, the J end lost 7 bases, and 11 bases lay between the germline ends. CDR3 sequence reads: CASSRVSGEAFF. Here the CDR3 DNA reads TGTGCCAGCAGTCGGGTAAGCGGTGAAGCTTTCTTT.

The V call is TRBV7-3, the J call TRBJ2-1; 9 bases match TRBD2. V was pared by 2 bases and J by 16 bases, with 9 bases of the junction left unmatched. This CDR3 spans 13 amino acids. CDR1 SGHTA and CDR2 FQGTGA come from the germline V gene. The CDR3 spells CASSLERGDSPFF. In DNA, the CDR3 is TGTGCCAGCAGCTTAGAGCGGGGGGATTCCCCCTTCTTC.

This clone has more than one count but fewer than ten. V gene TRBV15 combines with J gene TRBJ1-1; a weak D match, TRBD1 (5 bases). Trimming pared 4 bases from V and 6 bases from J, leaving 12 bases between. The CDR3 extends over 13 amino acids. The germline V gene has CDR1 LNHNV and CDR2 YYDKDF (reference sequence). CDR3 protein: CATSTQPGAEAFF. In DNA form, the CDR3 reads TGTGCCACCAGCACCCAACCGGGGGCTGAAGCTTTCTTT.

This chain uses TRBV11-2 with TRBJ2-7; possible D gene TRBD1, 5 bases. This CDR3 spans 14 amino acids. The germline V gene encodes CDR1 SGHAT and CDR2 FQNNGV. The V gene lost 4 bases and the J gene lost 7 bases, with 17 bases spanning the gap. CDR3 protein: CASSSLRTPGEQYF. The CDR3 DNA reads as TGTGCCAGCAGCTCGCTCCGGACCCCAGGGGAGCAGTACTTC.

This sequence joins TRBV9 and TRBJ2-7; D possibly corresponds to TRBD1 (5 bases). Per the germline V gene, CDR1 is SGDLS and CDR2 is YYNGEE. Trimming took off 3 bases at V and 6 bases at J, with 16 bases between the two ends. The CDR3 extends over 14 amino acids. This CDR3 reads CASSGTGQGGEQYF. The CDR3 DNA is TGTGCCAGCAGCGGCACCGGCCAGGGTGGCGAGCAGTACTTC.

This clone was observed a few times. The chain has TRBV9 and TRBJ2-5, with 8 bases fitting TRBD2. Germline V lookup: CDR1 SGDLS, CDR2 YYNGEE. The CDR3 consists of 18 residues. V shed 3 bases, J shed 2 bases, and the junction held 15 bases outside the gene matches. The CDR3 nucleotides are TGTGCCAGCAGCGCAAATACGGGACTAGGACCCTTTCAAGAGACCCAGTACTTC. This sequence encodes CASSANTGLGPFQETQYF.

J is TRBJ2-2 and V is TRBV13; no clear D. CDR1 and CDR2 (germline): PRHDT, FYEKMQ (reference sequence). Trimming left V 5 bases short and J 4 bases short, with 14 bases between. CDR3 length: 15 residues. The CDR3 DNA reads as TGTGCCAGCAGCCCCAACCCAGGTACCACCGGGGAGCTGTTTTTT. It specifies CASSPNPGTTGELFF.

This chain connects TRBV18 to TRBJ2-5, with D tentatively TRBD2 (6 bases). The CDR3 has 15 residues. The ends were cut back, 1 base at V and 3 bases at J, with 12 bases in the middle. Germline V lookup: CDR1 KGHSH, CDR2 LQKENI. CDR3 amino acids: CASSPLGPGEETQYF. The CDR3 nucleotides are TGTGCCAGCTCACCACTCGGTCCGGGGGAAGAGACCCAGTACTTC.

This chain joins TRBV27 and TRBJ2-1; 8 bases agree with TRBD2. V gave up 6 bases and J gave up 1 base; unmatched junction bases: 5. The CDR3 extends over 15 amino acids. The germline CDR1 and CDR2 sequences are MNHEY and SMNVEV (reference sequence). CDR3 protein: CASRRSGISYNEQFF. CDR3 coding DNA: TGTGCCAGCAGACGTAGCGGGATATCCTACAATGAGCAGTTCTTC.

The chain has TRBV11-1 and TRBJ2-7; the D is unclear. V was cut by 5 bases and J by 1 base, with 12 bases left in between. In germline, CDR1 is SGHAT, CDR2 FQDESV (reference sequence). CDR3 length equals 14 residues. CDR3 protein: CASSDRVLSYEQYF. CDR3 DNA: TGTGCCAGCAGCGACCGGGTCCTATCCTACGAGCAGTACTTC. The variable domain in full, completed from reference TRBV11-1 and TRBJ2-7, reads EAEVAQSPRYKITEKSQAVAFWCDPISGHATLYWYRQILGQGPELLVQFQDESVVDDSQLPKDRFSAERLKGVDSTLKIQPAELGDSAMYLCASSDRVLSYEQYFGPGTRLTVT.

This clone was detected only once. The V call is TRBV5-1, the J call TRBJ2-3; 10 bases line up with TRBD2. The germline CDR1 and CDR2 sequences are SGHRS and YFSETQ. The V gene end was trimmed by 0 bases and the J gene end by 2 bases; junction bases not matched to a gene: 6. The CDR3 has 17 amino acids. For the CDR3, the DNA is TGCGCCAGCAGCTTGGGATCAGCGGGGGGGCCCACAGATACGCAGTATTTT. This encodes CASSLGSAGGPTDTQYF. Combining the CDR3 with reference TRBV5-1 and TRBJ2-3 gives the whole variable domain KAGVTQTPRYLIKTRGQQVTLSCSPISGHRSVSWYQQTPGQGLQFLFEYFSETQRNKGNFPGRFSGRQFSNSRSEMNVSTLELGDSALYLCASSLGSAGGPTDTQYFGPGTRLTVL.

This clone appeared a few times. The CDR3 nucleotides are TGTGCCAGCAGCGTAAGAGGGACAGGGGCCTACAATGAGCAGTTCTTC. This gives the protein CASSVRGTGAYNEQFF. This rearrangement joins TRBV9 to TRBJ2-1; 10 nucleotides line up with TRBD1. The CDR3 covers 16 residues. Germline V lookup: CDR1 SGDLS, CDR2 YYNGEE. The J segment lost 2 bases and the V segment lost 1 base, leaving 3 bases of the junction unmatched.

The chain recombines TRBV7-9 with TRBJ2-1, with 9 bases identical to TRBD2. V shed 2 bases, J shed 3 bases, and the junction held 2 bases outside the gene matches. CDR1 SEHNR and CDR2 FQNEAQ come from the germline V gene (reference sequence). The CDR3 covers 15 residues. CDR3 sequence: CASSLSGRSYNEQFF. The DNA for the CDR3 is TGTGCCAGCAGCTTAAGCGGGAGGAGCTACAATGAGCAGTTCTTC.

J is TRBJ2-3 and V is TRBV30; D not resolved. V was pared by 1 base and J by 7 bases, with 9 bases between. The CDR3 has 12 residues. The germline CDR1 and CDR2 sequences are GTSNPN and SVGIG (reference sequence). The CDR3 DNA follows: TGTGCCTGGAGTGGCCTCTCTAATACGCAGTATTTT. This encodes CAWSGLSNTQYF.

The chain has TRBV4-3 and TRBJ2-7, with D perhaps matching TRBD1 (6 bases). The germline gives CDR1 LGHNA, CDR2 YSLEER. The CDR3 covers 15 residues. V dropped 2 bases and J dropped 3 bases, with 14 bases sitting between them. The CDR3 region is CASSQTSGHLYEQYF. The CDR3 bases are TGCGCCAGCAGCCAAACCTCGGGACACCTCTACGAGCAGTACTTC.

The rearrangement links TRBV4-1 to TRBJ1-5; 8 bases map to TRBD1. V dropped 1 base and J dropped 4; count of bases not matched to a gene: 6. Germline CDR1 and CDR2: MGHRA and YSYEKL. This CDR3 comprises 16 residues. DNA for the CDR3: TGCGCCAGCAGCCAAGGCAGGGGGCAAAGGAATCAGCCCCAGCATTTT. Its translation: CASSQGRGQRNQPQHF.

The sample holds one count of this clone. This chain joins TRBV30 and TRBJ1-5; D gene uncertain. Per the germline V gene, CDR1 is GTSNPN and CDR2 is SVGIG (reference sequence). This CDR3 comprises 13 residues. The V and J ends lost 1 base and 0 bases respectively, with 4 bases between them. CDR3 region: CAWSAGSNQPQHF. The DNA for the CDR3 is TGTGCCTGGAGTGCAGGTAGCAATCAGCCCCAGCATTTT.